This record covers a single TCR beta chain. The data are from a study of T cells in Graves' hyperthyroidism and ophthalmopathy. Using RNA transcripts as the source, TCR beta CDR3 regions were amplified. The HTBI primer set drove a first-round RT-PCR of the TCR CDR3. MiXCR was run by TCRdb on the multiplex PCR reads, yielding one entry per CDR3 protein. The sample yields approximately 530,000 distinct CDR3 sequences, around 15% seen once. Newly diagnosed patients aged 18 to 65 had hyperthyroidism of under 2 months' duration. Exclusion followed for patients with uncontrolled infection, other autoimmune disease, pregnancy or lactation. This sequence was found in a woman younger than 35 with Graves' hyperthyroidism. Specimen: blood.

The CDR3 region has the DNA TGCAGTGCTAGCAAGACTAGCGGGAGGGCCGGGGAGCTGTTTTTT. Translated, it gives CSASKTSGRAGELFF. The chain combines TRBV20-1 with TRBJ2-2, with 14 bases fitting TRBD2. CDR1 DFQATT and CDR2 SNEGSKA come from the germline V gene (reference sequence). There are 15 residues in the CDR3. The V gene end was trimmed by 3 bases and the J gene end by 6 bases; junction bases not matched to a gene: 3.